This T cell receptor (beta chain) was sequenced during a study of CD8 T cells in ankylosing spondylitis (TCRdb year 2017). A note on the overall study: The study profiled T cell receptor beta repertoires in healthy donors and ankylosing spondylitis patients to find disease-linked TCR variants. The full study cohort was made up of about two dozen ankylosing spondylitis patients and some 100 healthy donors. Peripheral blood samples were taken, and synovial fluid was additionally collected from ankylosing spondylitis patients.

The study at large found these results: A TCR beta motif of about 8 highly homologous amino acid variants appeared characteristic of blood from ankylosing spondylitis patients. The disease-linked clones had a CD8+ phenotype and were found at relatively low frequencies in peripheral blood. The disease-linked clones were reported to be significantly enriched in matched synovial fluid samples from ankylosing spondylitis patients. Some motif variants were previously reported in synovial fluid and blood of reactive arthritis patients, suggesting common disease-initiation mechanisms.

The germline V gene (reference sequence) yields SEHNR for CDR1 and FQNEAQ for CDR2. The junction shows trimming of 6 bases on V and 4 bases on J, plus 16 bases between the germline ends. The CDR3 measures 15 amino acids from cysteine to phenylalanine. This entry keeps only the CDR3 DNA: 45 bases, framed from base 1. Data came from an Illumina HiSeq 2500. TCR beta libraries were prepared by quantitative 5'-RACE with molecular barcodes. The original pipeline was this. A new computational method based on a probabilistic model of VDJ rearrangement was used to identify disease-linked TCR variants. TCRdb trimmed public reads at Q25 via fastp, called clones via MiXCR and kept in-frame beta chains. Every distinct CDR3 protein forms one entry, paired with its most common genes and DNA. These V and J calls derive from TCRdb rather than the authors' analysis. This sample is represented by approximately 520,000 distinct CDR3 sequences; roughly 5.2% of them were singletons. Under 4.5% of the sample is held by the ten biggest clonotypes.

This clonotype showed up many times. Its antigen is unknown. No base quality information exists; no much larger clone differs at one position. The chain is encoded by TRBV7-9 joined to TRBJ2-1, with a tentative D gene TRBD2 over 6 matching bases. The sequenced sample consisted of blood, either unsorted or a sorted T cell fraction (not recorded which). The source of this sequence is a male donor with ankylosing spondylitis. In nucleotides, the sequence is TGTGCCAGCAGTAGCCCGGGCGGGGAATACAATGAGCAGTTCTTC. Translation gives CASSSPGGEYNEQFF. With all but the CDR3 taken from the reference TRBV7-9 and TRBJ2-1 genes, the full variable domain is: DTGVSQNPRHKITKRGQNVTFRCDPISEHNRLYWYRQTLGQGPEFLTYFQNEAQLEKSRLLSDRFSAERPKGSFSTLEIQRTEQGDSAMYLCASSSPGGEYNEQFFGPGTRLTVL.